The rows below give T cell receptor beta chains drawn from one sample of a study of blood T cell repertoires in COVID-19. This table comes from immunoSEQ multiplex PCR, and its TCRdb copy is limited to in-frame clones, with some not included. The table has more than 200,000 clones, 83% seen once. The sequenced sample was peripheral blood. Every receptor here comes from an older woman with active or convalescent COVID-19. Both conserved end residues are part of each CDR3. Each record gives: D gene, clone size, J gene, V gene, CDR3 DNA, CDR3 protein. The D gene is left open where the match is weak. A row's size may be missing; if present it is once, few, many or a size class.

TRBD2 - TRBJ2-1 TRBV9 TGTGCCAGCAGCGTAGGAATAGCGGGGGAAAATGAGCAGTTCTTC CASSVGIAGENEQFF
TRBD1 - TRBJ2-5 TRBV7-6 TGTGCCAGCAGCCAATCCTCGACAGGGGGCAGGGAGACCCAGTACTTC CASSQSSTGGRETQYF
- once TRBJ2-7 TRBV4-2 TGTGCCAGCAGCCATAACCTCCAGTTTTCGACGGGGGAGCAGTACTTC CASSHNLQFSTGEQYF
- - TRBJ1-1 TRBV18 TGTGCCAGCTCACCACCGCTTAATACCGGGATGAACACTGAAGCTTTCTTT CASSPPLNTGMNTEAFF
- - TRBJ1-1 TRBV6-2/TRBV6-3 TGTGCCAGCACCCCCATTGGGGGCGAAGCTTTCTTT CASTPIGGEAFF
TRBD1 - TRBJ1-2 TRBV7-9 TGTGCCAGCAGCTTTGACGACAGGGGGGAGGGCTATGGCTACACCTTC CASSFDDRGEGYGYTF
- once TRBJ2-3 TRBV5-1 TGCGCCAGCAGCCATAGCACAGATACGCAGTATTTT CASSHSTDTQYF
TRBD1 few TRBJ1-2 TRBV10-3 TGTGCCATCCAGGGACAGGGGGGATACACCTTC CAIQGQGGYTF
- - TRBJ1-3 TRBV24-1 TGTGCCACCGGAGGGGTGATCTCTGGAAACACCATATATTTT CATGGVISGNTIYF
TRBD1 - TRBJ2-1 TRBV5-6 TGTGCCAGCAGCCCTGGACAGGGGGCGGGAGGTGAGCAGTTCTTC CASSPGQGAGGEQFF
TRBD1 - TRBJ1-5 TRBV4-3 TGCGCCAGCAGCCAAGATACAGGGGAGAATCAGCCCCAGCATTTT CASSQDTGENQPQHF
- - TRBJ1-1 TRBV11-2 TGTGCCAGCAGCCAGGGACTTAACACTGAAGCTTTCTTT CASSQGLNTEAFF
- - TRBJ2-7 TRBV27 TGTGCCAGCAGTTTTGTAGGTGTTGGACTTAGCTCCTACGAGCAGTACTTC CASSFVGVGLSSYEQYF
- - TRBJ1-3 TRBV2 TGTGCCAGCAGTGAGGGGGGTGGAGAAAACACCATATATTTT CASSEGGGENTIYF
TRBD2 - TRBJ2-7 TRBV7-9 TGTGCCAGCACCCTAGCGGCGTCGGATTACGAGCAGTACTTC CASTLAASDYEQYF
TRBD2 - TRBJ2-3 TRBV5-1 TGCGCCAGCAGCTTGAGCGGGGAGGCAGATACGCAGTATTTT CASSLSGEADTQYF
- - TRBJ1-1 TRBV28 TGTGCCAGCAGCGGGGGGGCACGAACTGAAGCTTTCTTT CASSGGARTEAFF
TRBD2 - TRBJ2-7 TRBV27 TGTGCCAGCAGTTTCCAGCGGGAGGGCCGTTACGAGCAGTACTTC CASSFQREGRYEQYF
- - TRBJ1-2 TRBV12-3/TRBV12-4 TGTGCCAGCAGTTTCCAGGGACACGGCTACACCTTC CASSFQGHGYTF
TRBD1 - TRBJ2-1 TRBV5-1 TGCGCCAGCAGCTTGACCGGGACAGGGGATGTCAATGAGCAGTTCTTC CASSLTGTGDVNEQFF
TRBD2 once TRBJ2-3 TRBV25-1 TGTGCCAGCAGGTCTAGCGGGAGATTAGATACGCAGTATTTT CASRSSGRLDTQYF
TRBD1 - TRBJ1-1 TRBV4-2 TGTGCCAGCAGCCAAGAGGGGACAGCTGAAGCTTTCTTT CASSQEGTAEAFF
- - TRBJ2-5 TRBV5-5 TGTGCCAGCAGCTTGGAGGGGGGGCGTGGAGAGACCCAGTACTTC CASSLEGGRGETQYF
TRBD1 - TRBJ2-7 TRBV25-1 TGTGCCAGTCTGGACAGGGGATTTGGCGAGCAGTACTTC CASLDRGFGEQYF
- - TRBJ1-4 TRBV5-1 TGCGCCAGCAGCTTGGTGGCAGAGGTTAATGAAAAACTGTTTTTT CASSLVAEVNEKLFF
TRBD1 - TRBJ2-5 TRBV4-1 TGCGCCAGCAGCCAAGACACGGGACAGGGGGCTTTAGCTAGCAGTAGAAAGACCCAGTACTTC CASSQDTGQGALASSRKTQYF
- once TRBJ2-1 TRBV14 TGTGCCAGCACCCCAAATGAGCAGTTCTTC CASTPNEQFF
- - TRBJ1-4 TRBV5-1 TGCGCCAGCAGCTTTGGACTCTCGAATGAAAAACTGTTTTTT CASSFGLSNEKLFF
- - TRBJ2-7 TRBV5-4 TGTGCCAGCAGCTTAGAGGGCAGGCCGCACGAGCAGTACTTC CASSLEGRPHEQYF
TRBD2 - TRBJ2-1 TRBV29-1 TGCAGCGTTGAAGATCTACGGACTAGCGGGATCAATGAGCAGTTCTTC CSVEDLRTSGINEQFF
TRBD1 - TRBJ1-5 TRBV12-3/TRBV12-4 TGTGCCAGCGCCTCAGGGGGTAGCCAGCCTCAGCATTTT CASASGGSQPQHF
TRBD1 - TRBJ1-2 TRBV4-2 TGTGCCAGCAGCCAAGCAGGGGGCGAAAACTATGGCTACACCTTC CASSQAGGENYGYTF
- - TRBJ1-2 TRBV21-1 TGTGCCAGCAGCAATCAGGGGGGATCGCGGGCCTATGGCTACACCTTC CASSNQGGSRAYGYTF
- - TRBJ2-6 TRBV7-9 TGTGCCGCCCTGGCGGCTGGGGCCAACGTCCTGACTTTC CAALAAGANVLTF
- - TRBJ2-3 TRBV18 TGTGCCAGCTCACCACTTAGGGGGGATACGCAGTATTTT CASSPLRGDTQYF
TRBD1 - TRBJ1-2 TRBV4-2 TGTGCCAGCAGCCAGTACAGGGGGAGCTATGGCTACACCTTC CASSQYRGSYGYTF
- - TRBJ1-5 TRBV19 TGTGCCAGTAGTGAAGGAGGGAGCGATCAGCCCCAGCATTTT CASSEGGSDQPQHF
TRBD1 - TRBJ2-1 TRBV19 TGTGCCAGTAGTGCCGGCGGGACAGGGGGCCGGAGTGAGCAGTTCTTC CASSAGGTGGRSEQFF
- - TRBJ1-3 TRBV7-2 TGTGCCAGCAGCTTGGACAGCATCTTCTCTGGAAACACCATATATTTT CASSLDSIFSGNTIYF
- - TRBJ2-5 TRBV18 TGTGCCAGCTCACCACCGACAGCACTTCAAGAGACCCAGTACTTC CASSPPTALQETQYF
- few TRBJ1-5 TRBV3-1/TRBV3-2 TGTGCCAGCAGCCCGAATTCAGGGGAGCCTCAGCCCCAGCATTTT CASSPNSGEPQPQHF
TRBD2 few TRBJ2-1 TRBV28 TGTGCCAGCACCCCGACGGGGGGCGTAGCGGGAAGCAATGAGCAGTTCTTC CASTPTGGVAGSNEQFF
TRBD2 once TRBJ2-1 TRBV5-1 TGCGCCAGCAGTGTGGGGACTAGCGGTTACAATGAGCAGTTCTTC CASSVGTSGYNEQFF
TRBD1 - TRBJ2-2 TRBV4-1 TGCGCCAGCAGCCAAGGGACAGGGGCCTACACCGGGGAGCTGTTTTTT CASSQGTGAYTGELFF
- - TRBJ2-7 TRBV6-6 TGTGCCAGCAGTTCTTCCTCCTACGAGCAGTACTTC CASSSSSYEQYF
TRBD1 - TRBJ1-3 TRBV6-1 TGTGCCAGCAGTGAAGCTAGTCAGGGGGCCTCTGGAAACACCATATATTTT CASSEASQGASGNTIYF
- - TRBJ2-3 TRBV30 TGTGCCTGGAGTGTTTCGATCCGAGGAGATACGCAGTATTTT CAWSVSIRGDTQYF
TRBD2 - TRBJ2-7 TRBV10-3 TGTGCCATCACGGGGGGGTCCTCCTACGAGCAGTACTTC CAITGGSSYEQYF
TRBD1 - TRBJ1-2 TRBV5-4 TGTGCCAGCAGCTTGGACAACCGGGACAGAGGCTACACCTTC CASSLDNRDRGYTF
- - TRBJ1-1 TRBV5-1 TGCGCCAGCATACCCACTCCACGGGGCACTGAAGCTTTCTTT CASIPTPRGTEAFF
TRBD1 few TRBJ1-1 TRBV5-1 TGCGCCAGCAGCCCCGGACAGGGCACTGAAGCTTTCTTT CASSPGQGTEAFF
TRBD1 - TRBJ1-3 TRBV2 TGTGCCAGCAGGTGGACAGGGGACGGAAACACCATATATTTT CASRWTGDGNTIYF
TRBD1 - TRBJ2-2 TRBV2 TGTGCCAGCAGTGTTGGGCAGGGGGCCGGGGAGCTGTTTTTT CASSVGQGAGELFF
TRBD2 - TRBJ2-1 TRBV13 TGTGCCAACCCTGGGTGTGGCGGGGGGAATGAGCAGTTCTTC CANPGCGGGNEQFF
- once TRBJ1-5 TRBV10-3 TGTGCCATCAGTGGCGTATCAGGGCGCAATCAGCCCCAGCATTTT CAISGVSGRNQPQHF
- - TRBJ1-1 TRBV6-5 TGTGCCAGCAAACGGTTACTGAACACTGAAGCTTTCTTT CASKRLLNTEAFF
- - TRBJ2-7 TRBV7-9 TGTGCCAGCAGTAGGGGGGGAGAATCCTACGAGCAGTACTTC CASSRGGESYEQYF
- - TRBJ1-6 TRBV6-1 TGTGCCAGCAGTGAAAGGGGGGGGGATTCACCCCTCCACTTT CASSERGGDSPLHF
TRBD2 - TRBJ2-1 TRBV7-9 TGTGCCAGCAGCTTAGGGCTAGCGGGAGTAGATGAGCAGTTCTTC CASSLGLAGVDEQFF
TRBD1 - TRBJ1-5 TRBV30 TGTGCCTGGAGTGTAGAGAACAGGGGGCGCAGGGGGCAGCCCCAGCATTTT CAWSVENRGRRGQPQHF